This passage covers 4 T cell receptor beta chains from one sample sequenced in a study of control samples from healthy donors and cancer patients. Repertoires were generated with immunoSEQ multiplex PCR, while TCRdb's copy carries only in-frame clones and drops some. The sample holds 50,000 or so clones, roughly 80% seen once. Sequencing used blood. Source of these receptors: a man between 65 and 80 years old in good health.

The gene calls are TRBV10-3 and TRBJ2-5, with a weak D call TRBD2 (6 bases). Trimming stripped 3 bases from V and 1 base from J, with 9 bases between. Germline assignment: CDR1 ENHRY and CDR2 SYGVKD. CDR3 size: 14 residues. The CDR3 sequence is CAISDKGLQETQYF. CDR3 DNA: TGTGCCATCAGTGATAAGGGACTCCAAGAGACCCAGTACTTC.

The chain has TRBV3-1 (or the pseudogene TRBV3-2) and TRBJ1-1, with D possibly being TRBD1 (6 bases). Trimming shortened V by 2 bases and J by 5 bases, and 18 bases separated the two germline ends. The CDR3 is made up of 16 amino acids. Germline V gene sequence: CDR1 LGHDT, CDR2 YNNKEL (reference sequence). The CDR3 region has the DNA TGTGCCAGCAGCCAAAGGGGGACCGGGGGTCGAACTGAAGCTTTCTTT. Its protein is CASSQRGTGGRTEAFF.

This chain joins TRBV6-2 or TRBV6-3 and TRBJ1-1; D unclear. V lost 0 bases, J lost 5 bases, and 7 bases lay in between. Germline CDR1 MNHEY, CDR2 SVGEGT. This CDR3 region has 13 residues. CDR3 DNA: TGTGCCAGCAGTTACTCACGGGTTACTGAAGCTTTCTTT. Amino acids: CASSYSRVTEAFF.

In the case of this clone: The sample holds other DNA sequences that translate to the same CDR3. The chain has TRBV2 and TRBJ1-6; D call uncertain. CDR1 is SNHLY and CDR2 is FYNNEI in the germline V gene. Deletions cut 7 bases from V and 2 bases from J, with 6 bases between. The CDR3 is made up of 13 amino acids. The CDR3 DNA sequence: TGTGCCAGCAAAGGGACCTATAATTCACCCCTCCACTTT. It translates to CASKGTYNSPLHF.